Listed below are T cell receptor beta chains from one sample, sequenced in a study of control samples from healthy donors and cancer patients. TCRdb's copy holds only in-frame clones and misses some; the assay was immunoSEQ multiplex PCR. The repertoire holds around 120,000 clones, with around 88% as singletons. Material: blood. These receptors were collected from a man aged 40-55 years in good health. The CDR3 runs from the conserved cysteine through the conserved F or W. Clone size, where shown, is once, few, many, or a class for clones that have expanded.

>TRBV3-1/TRBV3-2|13|-|TRBJ1-5
CASSQGIDQPQHF
>TRBV19|14|-|TRBJ1-1
CASSMIGAPTEAFF
>TRBV30|15|once|TRBJ1-3
CAWSVQRGAGNTIYF
>TRBV2|13|-|TRBJ1-2
CASSERSSYGYTF
>TRBV7-8|15|-|TRBJ1-1
CASSSITGGANEAFF
>TRBV5-4|19|-|TRBJ1-6
CASSPHRGGGFSYNSPLHF
>TRBV6-4|13|-|TRBJ1-1
CASSDSGITEAFF
>TRBV28|13|-|TRBJ1-4
CASRGTGFEKLFF
>TRBV3-1/TRBV3-2|14|-|TRBJ2-7
CASSQGGLAGEQYF
>TRBV11-3|12|-|TRBJ1-2
CASSSGWEGYTF
>TRBV13|15|-|TRBJ2-1
CASSLRGGANNEQFF
>TRBV6-2/TRBV6-3|14|-|TRBJ1-2
CASSHPSLGYGYTF
>TRBV2|13|once|TRBJ1-3
CASRPPIRNTIYF
>TRBV5-1|16|-|TRBJ2-6
CASGGLLNSGANVLTF
>TRBV19|14|few|TRBJ1-1
CASSLLQGDTEAFF
>TRBV12-5|17|-|TRBJ1-3
CASGLVGGGSSGNTIYF
>TRBV4-1|17|-|TRBJ1-6
CASSQGQGSSYNSPLHF
>TRBV19|13|-|TRBJ2-7
CASRKTGSYEQYF
>TRBV7-9|15|once|TRBJ1-3
CASSLLSGSGNTIYF
>TRBV30|15|-|TRBJ2-1
CAWSALAGDYNEQFF
>TRBV2|15|-|TRBJ2-7
CASREYRGQGYEQYF
>TRBV20-1|11|-|TRBJ1-3
CSASVGNTIYF
>TRBV12-3/TRBV12-4|11|-|TRBJ2-3
CASSLADTQYF
>TRBV7-2|15|-|TRBJ1-3
CASSLEGAYGNTIYF
>TRBV5-1|13|-|TRBJ1-5
CASSLGPDQPQHF
>TRBV15|13|-|TRBJ1-2
CATSSRGGDGYTF
>TRBV5-1|16|-|TRBJ1-1
CASSYGGQAGGTEAFF
>TRBV19|16|-|TRBJ1-4
CASTRTRGTNNEKLFF
>TRBV18|16|-|TRBJ1-6
CASSPMVMLNNSPLHF
>TRBV5-1|14|-|TRBJ1-1
CASSLETRNTEAFF
>TRBV19|14|-|TRBJ1-4
CASNDWQGNEKLFF
>TRBV13|12|-|TRBJ2-7
CASSLGHFEQYF
>TRBV27|14|-|TRBJ1-6
CASSFGFLRSPLHF
>TRBV5-5|17|once|TRBJ1-2
CASSNITDSAVNYGYTF
>TRBV25-1|15|-|TRBJ1-4
CASSEPTTGSEKLFF
>TRBV11-2|14|-|TRBJ1-1
CASSLMDRGAEAFF
>TRBV5-4|13|-|TRBJ1-2
CASSPGQGYGYTF
>TRBV30|14|-|TRBJ2-7
CAWSLAGSSYEQYF
>TRBV19|14|-|TRBJ1-2
CASSPSPGVHGYTF
>TRBV30|15|once|TRBJ1-1
CAWTPRTGVNTEAFF
>TRBV7-9|14|-|TRBJ2-7
CASSSWTGAYEQYF
>TRBV25-1|15|-|TRBJ1-6
CASSDMSSYNSPLHF
>TRBV12-3/TRBV12-4|13|-|TRBJ2-7
CASSYYRGYEQYF
>TRBV13|13|few|TRBJ2-7
CASSLRGLYEQYF
>TRBV19|14|-|TRBJ1-5
CASSETGAYQPQHF
>TRBV11-2|14|-|TRBJ2-5
CASSSDWGQETQYF
>TRBV9|16|-|TRBJ1-1
CASSVLSTGGNTEAFF
>TRBV11-3|15|-|TRBJ2-5
CASSLGKWIKETQYF
>TRBV4-3|11|-|TRBJ2-7
CASSRINEQYF
>TRBV28|14|-|TRBJ1-2
CASSSGTGLYGYTF
>TRBV27|13|-|TRBJ2-7
CATPDSTSYEQYF
>TRBV28|12|-|TRBJ1-2
CASSTRTQTPYF
>TRBV6-5|14|-|TRBJ2-5
CASRRTGGSETQYF
>TRBV25-1|14|-|TRBJ1-6
CASTGRSYNSPLHF
>TRBV28|14|-|TRBJ1-1
CASSQGATDTEAFF
>TRBV10-3|13|-|TRBJ1-6
CAAGAIYNSPLHF